The T cell receptor beta chain described here comes from a study of T cell changes during pregnancy in multiple sclerosis. Trimming cost V 3 bases and J 9 bases, with 13 bases left between them. The CDR3 runs 13 residues. Per the germline V gene, CDR1 is SGDLS and CDR2 is YYNGEE. Using immunoSEQ multiplex PCR, the repertoire was profiled, and TCRdb retains in-frame clones only, with some absent. The sample yields some 120,000 clones, 90% to 95% seen once. The sequence was obtained from a female donor with multiple sclerosis, enrolled in a pregnancy study. Specimen: peripheral blood, collected in the third trimester of pregnancy. The chain recombines TRBV9 with TRBJ2-1; a possible D gene is TRBD1 (6 bases). The CDR3 is CASSGDTRSEQFF. CDR3 bases: TGTGCCAGCAGCGGGGACACCAGGAGTGAGCAGTTCTTC.